This passage covers 22 T cell receptor beta chains from one sample sequenced in a study of response to subunit inactivated influenza vaccine. TCRdb fed the RT-PCR reads into MiXCR, producing one record per CDR3 protein. This repertoire shows about 610,000 distinct CDR3 sequences, 14% found once; its top ten account for around 10%. Source: PBMCs from blood, taken 11 to 12 days after vaccination. The receptors were gathered from a man aged 45-60 years who received an inactivated influenza vaccine.

This chain connects TRBV4-3 to TRBJ2-7, with a weak D call TRBD1 (6 bases). The germline gives CDR1 LGHNA, CDR2 YSLEER. Trimming left V 3 bases short and J 3 bases short, with 18 bases between. The CDR3 has 16 residues. CDR3 region: CASSQPRPDRCYEQYF. The CDR3 DNA reads as TGCGCCAGCAGCCAGCCCCGGCCGGACAGATGCTACGAGCAGTACTTC.

This clonotype was detected a few times. The J gene is TRBJ2-3, the V gene TRBV12-3 or TRBV12-4; 10 nucleotides line up with TRBD1. The CDR3 is made up of 15 amino acids. J was trimmed by 2 bases and V by 6 bases; bases with no gene match: 5. The chain's CDR3 is CASSRTGGVTDTQYF. For the CDR3, the DNA is TGTGCCAGCAGCCGGACAGGGGGTGTCACAGATACGCAGTATTTT.

The sample holds a few counts of this clonotype. This chain joins TRBV6-2 or TRBV6-3 and TRBJ1-5; D call uncertain. This CDR3 is built from 17 residues. CDR1 MNHEY and CDR2 SVGEGT come from the germline V gene. V was shortened by 6 bases and J by 4 bases, with 22 bases between the two germline ends. The CDR3 here is CASRDPSPEWVNQPQHF. For the CDR3, the DNA is TGTGCCAGCAGAGATCCCTCTCCCGAGTGGGTAAATCAGCCCCAGCATTTT.

This chain joins TRBV24-1 and TRBJ1-6; D is possibly TRBD1 (6 bases). There are 14 residues in the CDR3. Trimming took off 3 bases at V and 7 bases at J, with 9 bases between the two ends. Germline V gives CDR1 KGHDR, CDR2 SFDVKD. CDR3 sequence (DNA): TGTGCCACCAGTGATGGACAGACGAATTCACCCCTCCACTTT. Amino acid sequence: CATSDGQTNSPLHF.

The CDR3 DNA sequence: TGTGCCAGCAGCTGGGGAGGGCTAGCGACGTTGGGTGAGCAGTTCTTC. Amino acid sequence: CASSWGGLATLGEQFF. V gene TRBV7-8 combines with J gene TRBJ2-1; TRBD2 matches at 7 bases. J was trimmed by 9 bases and V by 4 bases; bases with no gene match: 15. The CDR3 is 16 amino acids. Germline CDR1 reads SGHVS; CDR2 reads FQNEAQ. Using reference TRBV7-8 and TRBJ2-1 for the parts outside the CDR3, the full variable domain is GAGVSQSPRYKVAKRGQDVALRCDPISGHVSLFWYQQALGQGPEFLTYFQNEAQLDKSGLPSDRFFAERPEGSVSTLKIQRTQQEDSAVYLCASSWGGLATLGEQFFGPGTRLTVL.

This clonotype was detected only a few times. CDR3 nucleotide sequence: TGTGCCTCGCAACGGGTCGATCAGCCCCAGCATTTT. Translating gives CASQRVDQPQHF. This sequence joins TRBV6-6 and TRBJ1-5, with D unresolved. The CDR3 totals 12 residues. The V gene's germline CDR1 is MNHNY and CDR2 SVGAGI (reference sequence). The V end was cut by 11 bases, the J end by 5 bases, with 13 bases between.

This chain joins TRBV14 and TRBJ1-2; D gene unclear. The CDR3 length is 13 residues. The germline V and J ends were trimmed by 4 bases and 1 base, with 7 bases remaining between them. Germline CDR1 SGHDN, CDR2 FVKESK. Here the CDR3 reads CASSPYSNYGYTF. CDR3 DNA: TGTGCCAGCAGCCCCTACAGTAACTATGGCTACACCTTC.

The V call is TRBV27, the J call TRBJ2-7, with 13 bases fitting TRBD2. CDR1 and CDR2 from the germline V gene are MNHEY and SMNVEV (reference sequence). V trimming: 6 bases; J trimming: 2 bases; junction bases outside the gene matches: 4. The CDR3 extends over 15 amino acids. DNA of the CDR3: TGTGCCAGCAGAAAAGGACTAGCGGGGGCCTACGAGCAGTACTTC. Translating gives CASRKGLAGAYEQYF.

This clonotype was picked up a small number of times. The V gene is TRBV5-1, the J gene TRBJ2-1; D is uncertain. V dropped 1 base and J dropped 0 bases, with 8 bases sitting between them. CDR3 length: 15 residues. Looked up from germline, CDR1 is SGHRS and CDR2 is YFSETQ. Here the CDR3 reads CASSLLRASYNEQFF. The CDR3 coding sequence is TGCGCCAGCAGCTTGCTGCGAGCCTCCTACAATGAGCAGTTCTTC.

This chain connects TRBV11-2 to TRBJ2-2; 8 bases align to TRBD2. V lost 1 base and J lost 7; bases outside the gene matches: 8. Germline assignment: CDR1 SGHAT and CDR2 FQNNGV. The length of the CDR3 is 16 residues. CDR3 coding DNA: TGTGCCAGCAGCTTAGGGCCAGCGGGAGTCGACGGGGAGCTGTTTTTT. Translated: CASSLGPAGVDGELFF.

This clonotype appeared a few times. The rearrangement joins TRBV2 to TRBJ1-5; D is possibly TRBD1 (5 bases). From germline, CDR1 is SNHLY and CDR2 FYNNEI. The CDR3 spans 14 residues. V lost 3 bases and J 2 bases, leaving 8 bases between the germline ends. This CDR3 reads CASSEGPGNQPQHF. The CDR3 region has the DNA TGTGCCAGCAGTGAGGGGCCGGGCAATCAGCCCCAGCATTTT.

V gene TRBV11-2 combines with J gene TRBJ2-5; 8 nucleotides line up with TRBD1. This CDR3 comprises 15 residues. J was trimmed by 5 bases and V by 4 bases; bases with no gene match: 9. Germline CDR1 reads SGHAT; CDR2 reads FQNNGV. CDR3 in amino acids: CASSSGAGGLETQYF. In nucleotides, the CDR3 is TGTGCCAGCAGCTCAGGGGCAGGGGGCCTGGAGACCCAGTACTTC.

This clonotype has more than one count but fewer than ten. This chain uses TRBV27 with TRBJ2-3; 8 bases match TRBD1. V trimming: 6 bases; J trimming: 2 bases; junction bases outside the gene matches: 1. CDR1 is MNHEY, CDR2 SMNVEV, per germline (reference sequence). The CDR3 consists of 13 residues. CDR3 nucleotides: TGTGCCAGCAGGGGACAGGCCACAGATACGCAGTATTTT. It translates to CASRGQATDTQYF.

The chain carries TRBV7-2 and TRBJ2-5; either TRBD1 or TRBD2 may fit D (6 bases each). Trimming left V 0 bases short and J 5 bases short, with 16 bases between. This CDR3 region has 16 residues. Germline values: CDR1 SGHTA, CDR2 FQGNSA. Here the CDR3 reads CASSLAKGGPVETQYF. The CDR3, as DNA: TGTGCCAGCAGCTTAGCAAAGGGGGGCCCAGTGGAGACCCAGTACTTC.

This clonotype has a handful of counts. J is TRBJ2-1 and V is TRBV7-9; D is unresolved. The CDR3 runs to 16 residues. V was trimmed by 0 bases and J by 2 bases, leaving 11 bases between them. Per the germline V gene, CDR1 is SEHNR and CDR2 is FQNEAQ (reference sequence). Here the CDR3 reads CASSLAMGIAYNEQFF. The CDR3 nucleotides read TGTGCCAGCAGCTTAGCGATGGGAATCGCCTACAATGAGCAGTTCTTC.

This clonotype has more than one count but fewer than ten. The V call is TRBV4-1, the J call TRBJ2-5; D may be TRBD1 or TRBD2 (5 bases each). The V end was cut by 1 base, the J end by 2 bases, with 11 bases between. This CDR3 has 15 amino acids. Germline loops: CDR1 MGHRA, CDR2 YSYEKL. CDR3 loop: CASSQGGLRQETQYF. As DNA, the CDR3 is TGCGCCAGCAGCCAAGGGGGGTTGCGGCAAGAGACCCAGTACTTC.

V and J are TRBV4-3 and TRBJ2-2, with 11 bases lining up with TRBD2. The V gene's germline CDR1 is LGHNA and CDR2 YSLEER. Trimming cost V 5 bases and J 6 bases; bases outside gene matches: 8. This CDR3 is built from 16 residues. This chain's CDR3 is CASSYGLAGVAGELFF. For the CDR3, the DNA is TGCGCCAGCAGCTACGGACTAGCGGGTGTCGCCGGGGAGCTGTTTTTT.

There are a few counts of this clonotype. CDR3 sequence reads: CASGLPGTGDTGELFF. The CDR3 DNA reads as TGTGCTAGTGGTTTACCCGGGACAGGGGACACCGGGGAGCTGTTTTTT. This chain joins TRBV12-5 and TRBJ2-2; 10 bases are a match to TRBD1. The CDR3 runs 16 residues. In germline, CDR1 is LGHNT, CDR2 FRNRAP. The ends lost 3 bases at V and 3 bases at J; junction bases unmatched: 4.

This clonotype was seen a handful of times. The chain couples TRBV5-8 to TRBJ2-7; D is ambiguous. CDR3 size: 16 residues. The V end was cut by 0 bases, the J end by 4 bases, with 17 bases between. Germline-derived CDR1 and CDR2 are SGHTS and YDEGEE. The CDR3 region is CASSLDLISPVYEQYF. The CDR3 DNA reads TGTGCCAGCAGCTTGGACCTCATTTCCCCAGTGTACGAGCAGTACTTC.

The chain links TRBV28 to TRBJ2-3; 8 bases line up with TRBD2. Per the germline V gene, CDR1 is MDHEN and CDR2 is SYDVKM. After removal of 6 bases from V and 4 bases from J, the junction contained 18 bases not matched to a gene. The CDR3 covers 18 residues. The CDR3 region is CASRPATGGAGVADTQYF. CDR3 nucleotides: TGTGCCAGCAGACCAGCCACGGGAGGGGCGGGAGTAGCAGATACGCAGTATTTT.

This clonotype was detected only a few times. This chain joins TRBV18 and TRBJ1-1; 8 bases are a match to TRBD1. CDR1 and CDR2 from the germline V gene are KGHSH and LQKENI. The CDR3 sequence is 17 residues long. The V gene end was trimmed by 0 bases and the J gene end by 1 base; junction bases not matched to a gene: 7. CDR3 in DNA: TGTGCCAGCTCACCACCGGGCAGGGGGCTCGAGAACACTGAAGCTTTCTTT. Its protein product is CASSPPGRGLENTEAFF.

The gene calls are TRBV28 and TRBJ2-1; 7 positions match TRBD1. Germline CDR1 is MDHEN and CDR2 is SYDVKM. The CDR3 extends over 17 amino acids. The junction had 15 bases not matched to a gene; V was cut back by 4 bases and J by 6 bases. The CDR3: CASSSNLDRRPLNEQFF. Written as DNA, the CDR3 is TGTGCCAGCAGTTCAAATTTGGACAGGCGCCCTCTCAATGAGCAGTTCTTC.